A selection of T cell receptor beta chains follows, all from one sample in a study of blood T cells in healthy people across ages. Each CDR3 protein gets one entry after TCRdb re-called the 5' RACE reads with MiXCR. This table has 550,000 to 700,000 distinct CDR3 sequences, 25% to 30% appearing once. The source material was blood. The receptors were sampled from a woman in her 70s in good health. Both conserved end residues are part of each CDR3. Each record gives: CDR3 length, D gene, J gene, V gene, CDR3 protein. D genes are given only for firm matches.

12,TRBD1,TRBJ2-5,TRBV20-1,CSAGGGGQGQYF
15,TRBD1,TRBJ1-1,TRBV5-1,CASSTGQGWGVEAFF
13,-,TRBJ1-1,TRBV5-1,CASSLTGILEAFF
14,-,TRBJ1-3,TRBV7-2,CASSLGGSGNTIYF
15,TRBD2,TRBJ2-4,TRBV2,CASREGLVAKNIQYF
17,TRBD1,TRBJ2-7,TRBV28,CASSLSGQGAFSYEQYF
11,TRBD1,TRBJ2-7,TRBV20-1,CSAGQGHEQYF
15,TRBD1,TRBJ2-4,TRBV4-3,CASSQVGTGDNIQYF
15,TRBD1,TRBJ2-3,TRBV10-3,CAILTGQGESDTQYF
16,-,TRBJ1-2,TRBV6-5,CASSSYLRGGSYGYTF
13,-,TRBJ2-5,TRBV15,CATSRDYTGFQYF
14,-,TRBJ2-5,TRBV5-5,CASSLAPGWEAQYF
15,-,TRBJ1-1,TRBV15,CATSRDPLTNTEAFF
12,-,TRBJ1-1,TRBV5-6,CASSAGPTEAFF
13,-,TRBJ1-1,TRBV7-2,CASSLVWGAEAFF
18,-,TRBJ1-3,TRBV7-7,CASSSTRASAHSGNTIYF
15,-,TRBJ2-5,TRBV4-3,CASSQETGSRKTQYF
15,-,TRBJ1-5,TRBV27,CASSSIGVGNQPQHF
14,TRBD1,TRBJ1-6,TRBV6-1,CASTPGQGNSPLHF
14,-,TRBJ2-1,TRBV7-9,CASSLGAEVNEQFF
16,TRBD1,TRBJ1-3,TRBV7-2,CASSPPQGGQGNTIYF
13,-,TRBJ2-5,TRBV6-1,CASSSWGEETQYF
12,-,TRBJ1-2,TRBV7-9,CASSLAGGDYTF
14,-,-,TRBV7-2,CASSLQRSQETQYF
17,TRBD1,TRBJ1-5,TRBV27,CASSPPVDRGSGQPQHF
21,TRBD2,TRBJ2-4,TRBV4-1,CASSQDHKRLAGALAKNIQYF
18,TRBD2,TRBJ2-3,TRBV20-1,CSARGTSGGVRSTDTRYF
16,TRBD2,TRBJ2-7,TRBV9,CASSLRASGGVYEQYF
15,-,TRBJ1-4,TRBV18,CASSTVGETNEKLFF
16,TRBD2,TRBJ2-3,TRBV6-2/TRBV6-3,CASSPGLARGTDTQYF
17,TRBD2,TRBJ2-3,TRBV5-6,CASSLKIAGGLTDTQYF
16,TRBD1,TRBJ1-2,TRBV5-5,CASRRGGTGESDGYTF
17,-,TRBJ1-5,TRBV19,CASSMGQGQSGNQPQHF
14,-,TRBJ1-2,TRBV7-2,CASSLGFANYGYTF
14,-,TRBJ2-2,TRBV20-1,CSARTWGDGGELFF
15,-,TRBJ1-2,TRBV5-4,CASSLGALANYGYTF
15,-,TRBJ2-7,TRBV9,CASSVAAQAPYEQYF
12,TRBD1,TRBJ1-1,TRBV12-3/TRBV12-4,CASRRQGDEAFF